This is a list of T cell receptor beta chains from one sample in a study of memory CD4+ T cells and cytomegalovirus serostatus. Clones were read by immunoSEQ multiplex PCR, and TCRdb kept only the in-frame ones, dropping some. The sample comprises some 44,000 clones, approximately 82% of which are singletons, and around 2% rests with the top ten. The specimen sequenced was memory CD4+ T cells from blood. These receptors came from an adult in good health and CMV-seronegative. The CDR3 runs from the conserved cysteine through the conserved F or W. The order of the fields is clone size, J gene, V gene, D gene, CDR3 DNA, CDR3 protein. A D gene is named only where the DNA matches it firmly. A row's size may be missing; if present it is once, few, many or a size class.

>.|TRBJ2-7|TRBV7-6|.
TGTGCCAGCAGCTTTTTCTTGGTAGGGCCCCCCTACGAGCAGTACTTC
CASSFFLVGPPYEQYF
>.|TRBJ1-5|TRBV19|TRBD1
TGTGCCAGTAGTCGGACAGGGGGTAATCAGCCCCAGCATTTT
CASSRTGGNQPQHF
>.|TRBJ2-1|TRBV18|TRBD2
TGTGCCAGCTCCCTTAGCGGGGGGGACAATGAGCAGTTCTTC
CASSLSGGDNEQFF
>few|TRBJ2-3|TRBV4-1|TRBD2
TGCGCCAGCAGCCAAGTAGCGGGGGGGGAAAATACGCAGTATTTT
CASSQVAGGENTQYF
>.|TRBJ2-5|TRBV5-1|.
TGCGCCAGCAGCTTGCGACAGGTGGAGACCCAGTACTTC
CASSLRQVETQYF
>.|TRBJ1-2|TRBV5-3|.
TGTGCCAGAAGCTTGCTGACAGAAGTCGATGGCTACACCTTC
CARSLLTEVDGYTF
>.|TRBJ1-1|TRBV5-4|TRBD1
TGTGCCAGCAGCTCGAGACAGGGGGCAGTGGACACTGAAGCTTTCTTT
CASSSRQGAVDTEAFF
>.|TRBJ1-1|TRBV5-1|.
TGCGCCAGCAGCCCGGGAGCCGGAGGGAACACTGAAGCTTTCTTT
CASSPGAGGNTEAFF
>once|TRBJ2-7|TRBV5-1|.
TGCGCCAGCAGCTTGGCAGGGAAGTACTACGAGCAGTACTTC
CASSLAGKYYEQYF
>.|TRBJ2-7|TRBV2|.
TGTGTCTCAGTGGCAGGCTACGAGCAGTACTTC
CVSVAGYEQYF
>.|TRBJ1-2|TRBV28|.
TGTGCCAGCAGTTTCGCAGGCCCGCCTTCATATGGCTACACCTTC
CASSFAGPPSYGYTF
>.|TRBJ2-3|TRBV2|.
TGTGCCAGCAGCCAAAGGGATACGCAGTATTTT
CASSQRDTQYF
>few|TRBJ2-2|TRBV28|.
TGTGCCAGCAGCTCCCCGGGAACGAACACCGGGGAGCTGTTTTTT
CASSSPGTNTGELFF
>.|TRBJ1-1|TRBV29-1|.
TGCACCGGGGGCAGAGCGAACACTGAAGCTTTCTTT
CTGGRANTEAFF
>.|TRBJ2-1|TRBV9|.
TGTGCCAGCAGCGCCAGGGGATGGGTTGACAATGAGCAGTTCTTC
CASSARGWVDNEQFF
>.|TRBJ2-7|TRBV18|TRBD2
TGTGCCAGCTCACCACCGGGGACTAGCGAGACCTACGAGCAGTACTTC
CASSPPGTSETYEQYF
>.|TRBJ1-4|TRBV5-1|TRBD1
TGCGCCAGCAGCTTGACAGGGGGTGGGGAAAAACTGTTTTTT
CASSLTGGGEKLFF
>.|TRBJ2-5|TRBV18|.
TGTGCCAGCTCACCTCAGTACCAAGAGACCCAGTACTTC
CASSPQYQETQYF
>.|TRBJ2-3|TRBV4-1|TRBD2
TGCGCCAGCAGCCAAGCCGCTAGCGGGCAGGATACGCAGTATTTT
CASSQAASGQDTQYF
>.|TRBJ1-2|TRBV6-1|.
TGTGCCAGCAGTGAAGATGGCAGAAACTATGGCTACACCTTC
CASSEDGRNYGYTF
>.|TRBJ2-5|TRBV11-2|TRBD1
TGTGCCAGCAGCTTGAGTAAGGCAGGGGGAGAGACCCAGTACTTC
CASSLSKAGGETQYF
>.|TRBJ1-5|TRBV1|.
TGCACCAGCAGCCCTGGCCAGGGGGCATCGGGCAATCAGCCCCAGCATTTT
CTSSPGQGASGNQPQHF
>once|TRBJ2-7|TRBV11-2|TRBD1
TGTGCCAGCAGTTCTATGGCACAGGGGTCCTACGAGCAGTACTTC
CASSSMAQGSYEQYF
>.|TRBJ2-6|TRBV2|.
TGTGCCAGCTCACGTGACGCTGGGGCCAACGTCCTGACTTTC
CASSRDAGANVLTF
>.|TRBJ1-6|TRBV5-1|TRBD1
TGCGCCAGCAGCTGGGGACAGGGTGGTAGTTATAATTCACCCCTCCACTTT
CASSWGQGGSYNSPLHF
>.|TRBJ2-3|TRBV18|.
TGTGCCAGCTCACCACCGAAGACAGGATCTAGCACAGATACGCAGTATTTT
CASSPPKTGSSTDTQYF
>once|TRBJ1-1|TRBV28|.
TGTGCCAGCAGTTTAGGGGGGGTTTCGAACACTGAAGCTTTCTTT
CASSLGGVSNTEAFF
>.|TRBJ1-5|TRBV5-1|.
TGCGCCAGCAGCTTGGCAGGACAGCGCAATCAGCCCCAGCATTTT
CASSLAGQRNQPQHF
>.|TRBJ1-4|TRBV11-3|TRBD1
TGTGCCAGCAGCATCGACAGGGGAGGTGAAAAACTGTTTTTT
CASSIDRGGEKLFF
>few|TRBJ2-1|TRBV2|.
TGTGCCAGCAGCTACACGAGTGCGGAGCAGTTCTTC
CASSYTSAEQFF
>.|TRBJ2-5|TRBV5-4|.
TGTGCCAGCAGCTTGGCCGAGACACAAGAGACCCAGTACTTC
CASSLAETQETQYF
>few|TRBJ2-5|TRBV10-3|.
TGTGCCATCAGTGAAGGTCTGCAGGCCCAGTACTTC
CAISEGLQAQYF
>.|TRBJ1-1|TRBV7-9|.
TGTGCCAGCAGCTTATGGCAGGGTGAAGCTTTCTTT
CASSLWQGEAFF
>.|TRBJ1-6|TRBV4-1|.
TGCGCCAGCAGCCAAGTAACTTCTGCCGGGGGAATCCCCCTCCACTTT
CASSQVTSAGGIPLHF
>.|TRBJ2-5|TRBV6-5|.
TGTGCCACCCGCTCGCTTCTTCAAGAGACCCAGTACTTC
CATRSLLQETQYF
>once|TRBJ1-5|TRBV6-5|.
TGTGCCAGCAGCCGTCGAAGCAATCAGCCCCAGCATTTT
CASSRRSNQPQHF
>.|TRBJ2-1|TRBV29-1|.
TGCAGCGTTGCCTGGCCGGGGGCCAACTACAATGAGCAGTTCTTC
CSVAWPGANYNEQFF
>.|TRBJ1-1|TRBV19|.
TGTGCCAGTAGTATCTTAAGGGACACTGAAGCTTTCTTT
CASSILRDTEAFF
>.|TRBJ2-3|TRBV4-2|.
TGTGCCAGCAGCCAAGGGTCAGGGGGGCAAGATACGCAGTATTTT
CASSQGSGGQDTQYF
>.|TRBJ2-2|TRBV6-1|.
TGTGCCAGCAGGCCCGGACAGACAAACACCGGGGAGCTGTTTTTT
CASRPGQTNTGELFF
>.|TRBJ1-3|TRBV1|.
TGCACCAGCAGCCAAGAAGGTAGGGTGAATCTTCGGTGGAGCTCTGGAAACACCATATATTTT
CTSSQEGRVNLRWSSGNTIYF
>.|TRBJ1-5|TRBV9|.
TGTGCCAGCAGCCCCCGAGAGGGGGTTGGGCAGCCCCAGCATTTT
CASSPREGVGQPQHF